The 2 T cell receptor beta chains below all came from one sample that was sequenced in a study of long-term antiretroviral therapy in people with HIV. The assay used was immunoSEQ (version v3.0), run at survey level. Here immunoSEQ multiplex PCR was the method, and the copy in TCRdb shows in-frame clones only, minus some. The sample has fewer than 30,000 clones; about four fifths are singletons. The source material was unsorted PBMCs, sampled 4.4 years after starting antiretroviral therapy. The source of these receptors is a man in his thirties or forties with HIV.

The rearrangement uses TRBV25-1 and TRBJ2-7; D possibly corresponds to TRBD1 (6 bases). V was trimmed by 1 base and J by 2 bases, leaving 12 bases between them. The CDR3 loop spans 15 amino acids. Germline loops: CDR1 MGHDK, CDR2 SYGVNS. The CDR3 DNA reads TGTGCCAGCAGTGAATTCAATTCAGGGGCCTACGAGCAGTACTTC. As protein: CASSEFNSGAYEQYF.

The gene calls are TRBV4-3 and TRBJ2-7; D may be TRBD2 (6 bases). The ends were cut back, 0 bases at V and 1 base at J, with 10 bases in the middle. CDR3 size: 15 residues. Germline CDR1 LGHNA, CDR2 YSLEER. CDR3 loop: CASSQDIGTSYEQYF. CDR3 nucleotides: TGCGCCAGCAGCCAAGATATCGGGACTTCCTACGAGCAGTACTTC.